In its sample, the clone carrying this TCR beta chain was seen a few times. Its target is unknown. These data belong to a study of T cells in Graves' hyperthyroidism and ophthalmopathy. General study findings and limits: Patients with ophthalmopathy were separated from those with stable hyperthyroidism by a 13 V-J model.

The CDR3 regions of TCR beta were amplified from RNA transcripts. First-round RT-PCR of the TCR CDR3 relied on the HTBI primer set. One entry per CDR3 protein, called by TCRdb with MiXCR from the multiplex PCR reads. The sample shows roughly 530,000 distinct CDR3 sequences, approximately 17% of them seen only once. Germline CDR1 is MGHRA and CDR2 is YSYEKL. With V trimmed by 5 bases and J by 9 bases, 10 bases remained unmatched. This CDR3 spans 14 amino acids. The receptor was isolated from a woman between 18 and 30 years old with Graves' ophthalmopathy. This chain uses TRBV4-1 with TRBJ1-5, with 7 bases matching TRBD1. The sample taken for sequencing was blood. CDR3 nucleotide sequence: TGCGCCAGCAGCTCGTCCAGGGGGGGCTGGCCCCAGCATTTT. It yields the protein CASSSSRGGWPQHF.